The clone carrying this T cell receptor beta chain was detected only a few times. Under the authors' procedure: Scientists estimated how many nucleated cells there were by amplifying reference gene primers. The method was immunoSEQ multiplex PCR; TCRdb's version includes in-frame clones alone and lacks a portion of them. That table gives V, J and clone size, and the DNA gave D and trimming. The sample yields about 380,000 clones, 85% seen once. Germline CDR1 reads SEHNR; CDR2 reads FQNEAQ (reference sequence). The V and J ends lost 5 bases and 4 bases respectively, with 15 bases between them. This CDR3 has 16 amino acids. The data belong to a study of blood T cell repertoires in COVID-19. Study information: Both acute and convalescent COVID-19 samples were obtained from the United States, Italy and Spain.

This sequence originates from a woman aged 18-29 years with acute or convalescent COVID-19. The chain recombines TRBV7-9 with TRBJ1-6; D possibly corresponds to TRBD1 (6 bases). Material: peripheral blood. CDR3 protein: CASSLETGAYNSPLHF. CDR3 DNA sequence: TGTGCCAGCAGCCTCGAGACAGGCGCTTATAATTCACCCCTCCACTTT. Full variable domain (outside the CDR3, taken from reference TRBV7-9 and TRBJ1-6): DTGVSQNPRHKITKRGQNVTFRCDPISEHNRLYWYRQTLGQGPEFLTYFQNEAQLEKSRLLSDRFSAERPKGSFSTLEIQRTEQGDSAMYLCASSLETGAYNSPLHFGNGTRLTVT.